This T cell receptor (beta chain) was retrieved from a study of shared clonotypes between healthy human individuals. Study-wide context: In total, the donors were two women and a few men aged 18 to 49. Researchers assigned three CD4 naive, three CD4 memory, two CD8 naive and one CD8 memory plate to each donor.

Method: immunoSEQ multiplex PCR; TCRdb's copy keeps in-frame clones and lacks some. The table has approximately 1.5 million clones, approximately 98.5% seen once. Germline CDR1 is MGHRA and CDR2 is YSYEKL. The ends were cut back, 0 bases at V and 9 bases at J, with 18 bases in the middle. The CDR3 contains 16 residues. Whole-study findings and limits: Naive subsets tended to show greater estimated richness than memory subsets.

About this clone itself: Its antigen is as yet unknown.

The receptor comes from a man aged 25 to 45 in good health. The sequencing input was naive CD4+ T cells sorted from blood. Noted subset: CD45RA+ positively selected. The rearrangement links TRBV4-1 to TRBJ1-5; D remains unclear. Here the CDR3 reads CASSQEAVEVPRPQHF. CDR3 in DNA: TGCGCCAGCAGCCAAGAGGCTGTGGAAGTCCCAAGGCCCCAGCATTTT.